The sequence of this T cell receptor beta chain was determined in a study of memory CD4+ T cells and cytomegalovirus serostatus. Study at large: Healthy Belgian adult donors included roughly ten CMV-positive and some 24 CMV-negative people.

This clone was seen more than once but under ten times. The target antigen is unknown. Single viable CD3+CD4+CD8-CD45RO+ cells were sorted as the memory CD4+ T cells. Total CD4+ T cells were enriched by CD4 positive selection. This CDR3 comprises 15 residues. The germline gives CDR1 SGDLS, CDR2 YYNGEE. V shed 0 bases, J shed 10 bases, and the junction held 7 bases outside the gene matches. Findings and caveats of the study: A US-trained random forest predicted CMV serostatus with median AUC around 0.9.

The protocol was immunoSEQ multiplex PCR, while the TCRdb copy is restricted to in-frame clones and leaves out a portion. The table has around 32,000 clones, about 76% seen once; the top ten hold 0.5% to 0.65%. The sequenced sample consisted of memory CD4+ T cells from blood. V is TRBV9 and J is TRBJ1-6; 7 nucleotides agree with TRBD1. This receptor was obtained from an adult in good health and CMV-seronegative. Some clones in this sample may be carry-over from other donors' samples. The CDR3 reads CASSVAPGQQSPLHF. The CDR3 bases are TGTGCCAGCAGCGTAGCACCGGGACAGCAATCACCCCTCCACTTT.